The sample holds a few counts of the clone carrying this T cell receptor beta chain. No antigen is known for it. V was shortened by 1 base and J by 5 bases, with 6 bases between the two germline ends. CDR1 MDHEN and CDR2 SYDVKM come from the germline V gene. There are 13 residues in the CDR3. The data stem from a study of T-cell memory formation after mild COVID-19. Findings and caveats of the study: Contracting clones localized mainly to CM and EM when CD4+ and mainly to EMRA when CD8+. The study found balanced CD4/CD8 in clones contracting day 15 to 85 and a CD4+ lean in later expanders. Certain responding clones were present in pre-infection memory, suggesting participation of cross-reactive memory.

Amplification by 5'RACE using constant-segment primers produced TCR alpha and TCR beta cDNA libraries that carried sample barcodes and UMIs. TCRdb recomputed calls from the 5' RACE reads with MiXCR, one row per CDR3 protein. The sample contains roughly 150,000 distinct CDR3 sequences, 10% to 15% of which appear only once. Sequenced input: PBMCs or a T cell subset sorted from them (not recorded which). The clonotype comes from a man in his late teens or twenties who had mild COVID-19 (a few samples of this study predate the infection). Cell type and time point are not known. This chain uses TRBV28 with TRBJ1-5; no clear D gene. CDR3 nucleotide sequence: TGTGCCAGCAGTTTATACTGGGATCAGCCCCAGCATTTT. Protein product: CASSLYWDQPQHF.